Shown below are 14 T cell receptor beta chains from a single sample sequenced in a study of human T cells and chemical hapten exposure. TCRdb independently ran MiXCR on the RACE reads; one entry per CDR3 protein. Of approximately 68,000 distinct CDR3 sequences listed, about 9% are singletons. Noted time point: patch test 2, 6 weeks after DPC sensitization. Treatment reported: therapeutic diphenylcyclopropenone sensitization with weekly scalp DPC. The specimen was whole blood, collected in connection with sensitization to the hapten diphenylcyclopropenone (DPC). The source of these receptors is a woman between 50 and 59 years old with alopecia areata. Some clones in this sample may be carry-over from other donors' samples.

This rearrangement joins TRBV7-8 to TRBJ2-3; 12 positions agree with TRBD2. The CDR3 is 19 residues long. V was pared by 1 base and J by 4 bases, with 12 bases of the junction left unmatched. Germline V CDR1 and CDR2: SGHVS, FQNEAQ. CDR3 residues: CASSLVRLAGGISADTQYF. The CDR3 DNA follows: TGTGCCAGCAGCTTAGTAAGGCTAGCGGGAGGGATTTCCGCAGATACGCAGTATTTT.

This clonotype was picked up a small number of times. The gene calls are TRBV27 and TRBJ1-2; 10 nucleotides agree with TRBD1. J lost 6 bases, V lost 3 bases, and 10 bases had no gene match. From germline, CDR1 is MNHEY and CDR2 SMNVEV (reference sequence). The CDR3 is 16 amino acids. CDR3 sequence reads: CASSLTLTGGFNGYTF. In DNA, the CDR3 is TGTGCCAGCAGTTTGACGTTGACAGGGGGCTTCAATGGCTACACCTTC.

This clonotype was found a few times. The rearrangement joins TRBV12-3 or TRBV12-4 to TRBJ1-5; TRBD1 is a possible D gene (6 bases). The CDR3 consists of 14 residues. Trimming pared 3 bases from V and 7 bases from J, leaving 13 bases between. CDR3: CASSFGQGSQPQHF. DNA of the CDR3: TGTGCCAGCAGTTTCGGGCAGGGGTCCCAGCCCCAGCATTTT.

Only a few counts were recorded for this clonotype. V gene TRBV7-9 combines with J gene TRBJ2-7; 8 nucleotides match TRBD2. With V trimmed by 0 bases and J by 2 bases, 3 bases remained unmatched. Germline V gives CDR1 SEHNR, CDR2 FQNEAQ (reference sequence). The CDR3 runs 15 residues. The CDR3 region has the DNA TGTGCCAGCAGCTTAGCCAGCGGGGGAACCTACGAGCAGTACTTC. This encodes CASSLASGGTYEQYF.

This clonotype was picked up a small number of times. V gene TRBV7-8 combines with J gene TRBJ1-4; D not certain. The germline V gene encodes CDR1 SGHVS and CDR2 FQNEAQ. V lost 5 bases to trimming and J lost 4 bases, with 11 bases between them. CDR3 length: 14 amino acids. The CDR3 reads CASSRRASNEKLFF. The CDR3 bases are TGTGCCAGCAGCCGGCGGGCGAGTAATGAAAAACTGTTTTTT.

V is TRBV4-1 and J is TRBJ2-1; 11 bases line up with TRBD2. The germline CDR1 and CDR2 sequences are MGHRA and YSYEKL. The length of the CDR3 is 16 residues. The junction had 7 bases not matched to a gene; V was cut back by 4 bases and J by 5 bases. CDR3 amino acids: CASSRRLAGQNNEQFF. In nucleotides, the CDR3 is TGCGCCAGCAGCCGTAGACTAGCGGGGCAGAACAATGAGCAGTTCTTC.

This clonotype was counted many times. The rearrangement joins TRBV29-1 to TRBJ1-1; no definite D call. Trimming took off 6 bases at V and 4 bases at J, with 15 bases between the two ends. The CDR3 consists of 13 residues. Germline V CDR1 and CDR2: SQVTM, ANQGSEA. CDR3 sequence reads: CSVIKGRGTEAFF. In DNA, the CDR3 is TGCAGCGTCATCAAAGGTCGGGGCACTGAAGCTTTCTTT.

This clonotype was observed a few times. DNA for the CDR3: TGTGCCAGCAGCTTCGGCACCCACGAGCAGTACTTC. Translated, it gives CASSFGTHEQYF. The genes are TRBV5-6 and TRBJ2-7; D unclear. This CDR3 has 12 residues. With 2 bases removed from V and 5 bases from J, the gap between germline ends came to 8 bases. Germline V CDR1 and CDR2: SGHDT, YYEEEE.

The rearrangement links TRBV30 to TRBJ2-6; D may be TRBD1 or TRBD2 (6 bases each). The V end was cut by 5 bases, the J end by 1 base, with 18 bases between. The CDR3 has 17 residues. The V gene's germline CDR1 is GTSNPN and CDR2 SVGIG (reference sequence). CDR3 residues: CAWEGGTNFSGANVLTF. The CDR3 DNA sequence: TGTGCCTGGGAAGGGGGGACGAACTTTTCTGGGGCCAACGTCCTGACTTTC.

The chain links TRBV21-1 to TRBJ2-1; TRBD1 was called by the table and not checked on the DNA. TRBV21-1 is a pseudogene segment. The CDR3 is made up of 15 amino acids. DNA for the CDR3: TGTGCCAGCAGCAAACCCAGGACAGGGGAGGTTGAGCAGTTCTTC. Encoded protein: CASSKPRTGEVEQFF.

This clonotype appeared a few times. This chain links TRBV5-1 with TRBJ2-7, with TRBD2 matching over 13 bases. Per germline, CDR1 SGHRS and CDR2 YFSETQ. The V gene end was trimmed by 3 bases and the J gene end by 3 bases; junction bases not matched to a gene: 3. This CDR3 has 15 amino acids. For the CDR3, the DNA is TGCGCCAGCAGCTCCGGGACTAGCGGGATCTACGAGCAGTACTTC. Amino acids: CASSSGTSGIYEQYF.

This clonotype has more than one count but fewer than ten. The CDR3 nucleotides are TGCAGTGCTCAAGAAGGGGCAGATACGCAGTATTTT. It specifies CSAQEGADTQYF. The chain combines TRBV20-1 with TRBJ2-3; a possible D gene is TRBD1 (5 bases). CDR1 and CDR2 from the germline V gene are DFQATT and SNEGSKA (reference sequence). The CDR3 consists of 12 residues. Trimming took 5 bases from V and 4 from J, leaving 10 bases between them.

This clonotype was seen many times. The chain carries TRBV12-3 or TRBV12-4 and TRBJ1-1; D may be TRBD1 (6 bases). V was shortened by 2 bases and J by 6 bases, with 10 bases between the two germline ends. The CDR3 totals 13 residues. The DNA for the CDR3 is TGTGCCAGCAGTTTAAGGACAGAGGCTGAAGCTTTCTTT. It is translated as CASSLRTEAEAFF.

This clonotype has just a few counts. The chain couples TRBV18 to TRBJ2-3; tentatively, D is TRBD1 or TRBD2 (6 bases each). Trimming cost V 5 bases and J 11 bases, with 17 bases left between them. This CDR3 comprises 13 residues. Looked up from germline, CDR1 is KGHSH and CDR2 is LQKENI. CDR3 sequence (DNA): TGTGCCAGCTCAGCATACGTGGAGGGGGAGCAGTATTTT. The encoded protein is CASSAYVEGEQYF.